This T cell receptor (beta chain) was sequenced during a study of blood T cell repertoires in COVID-19. In the authors' workflow: Reference gene primers were amplified, and this amplification served to estimate nucleated cell counts. Profiled with immunoSEQ multiplex PCR; TCRdb holds only in-frame clones, not every one. Clonal size and the V and J genes are those of that table, whereas D and trimming came from the DNA. The data show some 42,000 clones, more than 75% seen once. The length of the CDR3 is 13 residues. The V gene's germline CDR1 is MNHEY and CDR2 SVGAGI. Trimming removed 6 bases from V and 10 bases from J; junction bases left unmatched: 5.

This sequence originates from a man aged 80 or over with acute or convalescent COVID-19. The sequencing sample was made of peripheral blood. The chain couples TRBV6-5 to TRBJ1-6; 8 bases are a match to TRBD1. The CDR3 coding sequence is TGTGCCAGCAGCCGACAGGGGAGCTCACCCCTCCACTTT. It codes for CASSRQGSSPLHF.